This T cell receptor beta chain appears in the sequencing data of a study of blood T cell repertoires in COVID-19. Turning to the study itself: COVID-19 samples collected from the United States, Italy and Spain covered acute and convalescent phases. In each case, the material was cDNA or gDNA derived from T cells, B-cell-depleted T cells, or PBMCs.

Per the original data handling: Estimated nucleated cell counts came from reference gene primer amplification. The data were produced by immunoSEQ multiplex PCR, yet TCRdb's version contains in-frame clones alone and is incomplete. That table furnishes V, J and clone size, whereas the DNA furnished D and trimming. The data hold 15,000 to 20,000 clones, with 80% observed a single time. This CDR3 comprises 15 residues. Germline CDR1 SGHNT, CDR2 YYREEE (reference sequence). Trimming took off 3 bases at V and 2 bases at J, with 14 bases between the two ends. The V call is TRBV5-4, the J call TRBJ1-2; tentative D call: TRBD1 (5 bases). Source material: peripheral blood. This TCR derives from a human donor in a cohort sampled during active COVID-19. The CDR3 sequence: CASSWGGAQNYGYTF. CDR3 DNA sequence: TGTGCCAGCAGCTGGGGCGGGGCGCAAAACTATGGCTACACCTTC. The full variable domain, in which reference TRBV5-4 and TRBJ1-2 provide the parts outside the CDR3, is ETGVTQSPTHLIKTRGQQVTLRCSSQSGHNTVSWYQQALGQGPQFIFQYYREEENGRGNFPPRFSGLQFPNYSSELNVNALELDDSALYLCASSWGGAQNYGYTFGSGTRLTVV.